These 28 T cell receptor beta chains were sequenced from one sample in a study of blood T cell repertoires in COVID-19. Assay: immunoSEQ multiplex PCR; the TCRdb copy retains only in-frame clones and omits some. There are 200,000 or so clones in the sample; about 88% occur only once, and about 2% lies in the top ten. The source material was peripheral blood. The receptors come from a man aged 65-85 years with active or convalescent COVID-19.

The chain uses TRBV6-5 and TRBJ1-1; D unclear. Trimming removed 7 bases from V and 7 bases from J, with 16 bases in between. This CDR3 spans 13 amino acids. Germline CDR1 reads MNHEY; CDR2 reads SVGAGI. CDR3 in DNA: TGTGCCAGCACCGACTCGTCGAGTTTTGAAGCTTTCTTT. This codes for CASTDSSSFEAFF.

The rearrangement uses TRBV7-8 and TRBJ2-7; D call uncertain. With 5 bases removed from V and 0 bases from J, the gap between germline ends came to 11 bases. The CDR3 length is 14 residues. CDR1 is SGHVS and CDR2 is FQNEAQ in the germline V gene. DNA of the CDR3: TGTGCCAGCAGCCCGGAGATGGTCTCCTACGAGCAGTACTTC. This translates into CASSPEMVSYEQYF.

The chain is built from TRBV12-3 or TRBV12-4 and TRBJ2-7, with 11 bases lining up with TRBD2. V lost 8 bases, J lost 2 bases, and 2 bases stayed unmatched. CDR3 size: 13 residues. CDR3 loop: CASGLAGTYEQYF. The CDR3 DNA is TGTGCCAGCGGACTAGCGGGTACCTACGAGCAGTACTTC.

This clone appeared once. The J gene is TRBJ2-7, the V gene TRBV29-1; D ambiguous. The germline CDR1 and CDR2 sequences are SQVTM and ANQGSEA. The CDR3 extends over 12 amino acids. Trimming stripped 7 bases from V and 4 bases from J, with 14 bases between. CDR3 in DNA: TGCAGCGCAACATCGACTGGTTACGAGCAGTACTTC. Translating gives CSATSTGYEQYF.

The genes are TRBV5-6 and TRBJ2-1; D possibly corresponds to TRBD2 (5 bases). V was cut by 1 base and J by 9 bases, with 11 bases left in between. The CDR3 covers 13 residues. The V gene's germline CDR1 is SGHDT and CDR2 YYEEEE. The CDR3: CASSLRSGIEQFF. In DNA form, the CDR3 reads TGTGCCAGCAGCTTGAGGTCGGGGATTGAGCAGTTCTTC.

The chain uses TRBV30 and TRBJ2-1, with D maybe TRBD2 (6 bases). The CDR3 is 15 residues long. V was cut by 3 bases and J by 12 bases, with 24 bases left in between. Germline V gene lookup returns CDR1 GTSNPN and CDR2 SVGIG (reference sequence). CDR3 region: CAWSARLVRRLVQFF. The CDR3 nucleotides read TGTGCCTGGAGCGCCCGACTAGTTCGTCGTCTCGTGCAGTTCTTC.

The rearrangement uses TRBV3-1 (or the pseudogene TRBV3-2) and TRBJ1-1; a possible D gene is TRBD1 (6 bases). The CDR3 runs to 16 residues. V lost 1 base to trimming and J lost 0 bases, with 12 bases between them. In germline, CDR1 is LGHDT, CDR2 YNNKEL (reference sequence). The CDR3 nucleotides read TGTGCCAGCAGCCAAGGACAGGCAATTATGAACACTGAAGCTTTCTTT. Encoded protein: CASSQGQAIMNTEAFF.

The rearrangement joins TRBV29-1 to TRBJ1-2; TRBD1 matches 7 bases. CDR3 length equals 14 residues. V lost 3 bases to trimming and J lost 7 bases; unmatched junction nucleotides: 11. Germline CDR1 SQVTM, CDR2 ANQGSEA. CDR3 sequence reads: CSVDGPVAGGGYTF. As DNA, the CDR3 is TGCAGCGTTGATGGGCCAGTTGCAGGGGGTGGCTACACCTTC. Based on the CDR3 plus reference TRBV29-1 and TRBJ1-2, the full variable domain is SAVISQKPSRDICQRGTSLTIQCQVDSQVTMMFWYRQQPGQSLTLIATANQGSEATYESGFVIDKFPISRPNLTFSTLTVSNMSPEDSSIYLCSVDGPVAGGGYTFGSGTRLTVV.

The CDR3 reads CASSKTPRASASSYEQYF. As DNA, the CDR3 is TGTGCCAGCAGCAAAACCCCCCGGGCTAGCGCAAGCTCCTACGAGCAGTACTTC. V is TRBV21-1 and J is TRBJ2-7; TRBD2, the table's D call, was not compared with the DNA. TRBV21-1 is designated a pseudogene. This CDR3 has 18 residues.

This chain connects TRBV28 to TRBJ2-1, with TRBD1 matching 7 bases. Germline V gives CDR1 MDHEN, CDR2 SYDVKM. Losses at the gene ends were 4 bases for V and 8 bases for J; bases not matched to a gene: 11. The CDR3 contains 15 residues. The CDR3 region is CASSSTVDRAYEQFF. The CDR3, as DNA: TGTGCCAGCAGTTCGACAGTAGACAGGGCCTATGAGCAGTTCTTC.

The chain uses TRBV30 and TRBJ1-1; tentative D call: TRBD1 (5 bases). V shed 4 bases and J shed 0 bases, with 9 bases lying between them. Germline CDR1 is GTSNPN and CDR2 is SVGIG (reference sequence). There are 13 residues in the CDR3. The CDR3 DNA is TGTGCCTGGACAGGGAGGCTGAACACTGAAGCTTTCTTT. It translates to CAWTGRLNTEAFF.

The chain links TRBV2 to TRBJ1-1; no firm D call. The CDR3 is 13 residues long. V lost 4 bases, J lost 1 base, and 7 bases lay in between. Germline values: CDR1 SNHLY, CDR2 FYNNEI. CDR3 residues: CASSVSANTEAFF. In DNA form, the CDR3 reads TGTGCCAGCAGTGTCAGTGCGAACACTGAAGCTTTCTTT.

This sequence joins TRBV28 and TRBJ1-2; TRBD1 might be the D (6 bases). CDR1 and CDR2 from the germline V gene are MDHEN and SYDVKM. The CDR3 runs to 14 residues. Trimming left V 5 bases short and J 2 bases short, with 12 bases between. The DNA of the CDR3 is TGTGCCAGCAGTCCCGGGGGGCTGAACTATGGCTACACCTTC. It yields the protein CASSPGGLNYGYTF.

The CDR3 is CASSRGQTSSYEQYF. Here the CDR3 DNA reads TGTGCCAGCAGCCGGGGACAGACCAGCTCCTACGAGCAGTACTTC. V is TRBV11-2 and J is TRBJ2-7, with 7 bases identical to TRBD1. The CDR3 loop spans 15 amino acids. The V gene end was trimmed by 5 bases and the J gene end by 0 bases; junction bases not matched to a gene: 7. Germline lookup yields CDR1 SGHAT and CDR2 FQNNGV.

The rearrangement joins TRBV30 to TRBJ1-1, with D tentatively TRBD1 (5 bases). The CDR3 loop spans 13 amino acids. Germline V CDR1 and CDR2: GTSNPN, SVGIG (reference sequence). V lost 3 bases to trimming and J lost 6 bases, with 14 bases between them. CDR3 sequence reads: CAWSLGHGAEAFF. CDR3 coding DNA: TGTGCCTGGAGCCTGGGGCACGGCGCTGAAGCTTTCTTT.

This chain connects TRBV6-5 to TRBJ1-1; D is possibly TRBD1 (6 bases). The germline V gene has CDR1 MNHEY and CDR2 SVGAGI. CDR3 size: 15 residues. The V end lost 6 bases, the J end lost 3 bases, and 17 bases lay between the germline ends. This CDR3 reads CASSPGGGADTEAFF. CDR3 DNA: TGTGCCAGCAGCCCCGGAGGGGGGGCGGACACTGAAGCTTTCTTT.

This clone was detected a few times. The genes are TRBV19 and TRBJ1-2; TRBD1 agrees at 9 bases. V shed 2 bases and J 2 bases; nucleotides not matched to a gene: 3. The CDR3 consists of 15 residues. Germline lookup yields CDR1 LNHDA and CDR2 SQIVND (reference sequence). Written as DNA, the CDR3 is TGTGCCAGTAGTATAACACAGGGGGCGAACTATGGCTACACCTTC. Amino acids: CASSITQGANYGYTF.

V gene TRBV5-7 combines with J gene TRBJ1-4; TRBD1 agrees at 7 bases. TRBV5-7 is sorted into the ORF group, with uncertain function. The CDR3 length is 18 residues. With V trimmed by 3 bases and J by 7 bases, 18 bases remained unmatched. CDR3 sequence (DNA): TGTGCCAGCAGCTGCAAAAGACAGGGTCGGGACTTCGCTGAAAAACTGTTTTTT. Translated, it gives CASSCKRQGRDFAEKLFF.

V and J are TRBV21-1 and TRBJ2-1; TRBD2, as called in the table, went unchecked against the DNA. TRBV21-1 is a documented pseudogene. This CDR3 region has 18 residues. This chain's CDR3 is CASSKGGSGRGAYNEQFF. In DNA form, the CDR3 reads TGTGCCAGCAGCAAAGGCGGCAGCGGGAGAGGAGCCTACAATGAGCAGTTCTTC.

The J gene is TRBJ1-2, the V gene TRBV6-2 or TRBV6-3; no definite D call. Deletions cut 0 bases from V and 7 bases from J, with 6 bases between. CDR3 length equals 12 residues. Per the germline V gene, CDR1 is MNHEY and CDR2 is SVGEGT. The CDR3 DNA reads as TGTGCCAGCAGTTACTCGAGTGGTGGCTACACCTTC. Its protein is CASSYSSGGYTF.

V is TRBV6-5 and J is TRBJ2-4, with 7 positions matching TRBD1. The germline V gene encodes CDR1 MNHEY and CDR2 SVGAGI. The ends lost 5 bases at V and 3 bases at J; junction bases unmatched: 4. The CDR3 extends over 14 amino acids. CDR3 in amino acids: CASSPQGNKNIQYF. The CDR3 DNA reads TGTGCCAGCAGTCCACAGGGGAACAAAAACATTCAGTACTTC.

V is TRBV14 and J is TRBJ2-2; D ambiguous. Trimming took 6 bases from V and 3 from J, leaving 8 bases between them. Per germline, CDR1 SGHDN and CDR2 FVKESK. This CDR3 comprises 13 residues. This chain's CDR3 is CASSKQDTGELFF. The CDR3 region has the DNA TGTGCCAGCAGTAAACAAGACACCGGGGAGCTGTTTTTT. The full variable domain, in which reference TRBV14 and TRBJ2-2 provide the parts outside the CDR3, is EAGVTQFPSHSVIEKGQTVTLRCDPISGHDNLYWYRRVMGKEIKFLLHFVKESKQDESGMPNNRFLAERTGGTYSTLKVQPAELEDSGVYFCASSKQDTGELFFGEGSRLTVL.

The rearrangement links TRBV6-5 to TRBJ1-1, with TRBD1 as a possible D gene (5 bases). The CDR3 runs 16 residues. Trimming stripped 2 bases from V and 7 bases from J, with 20 bases between. Germline CDR1 is MNHEY and CDR2 is SVGAGI. The CDR3 sequence: CASSYVPLGGWDEAFF. The CDR3 DNA is TGTGCCAGCAGTTACGTACCCCTCGGGGGGTGGGATGAAGCTTTCTTT.

The CDR3 DNA is TGTGCCAGCTCACCATCCAAGGGGGTTCAGCCCCAGCATTTT. Amino acids: CASSPSKGVQPQHF. This chain connects TRBV18 to TRBJ1-5; maybe TRBD1 (6 bases). Trimming took 2 bases from V and 6 from J, leaving 11 bases between them. CDR1 KGHSH and CDR2 LQKENI come from the germline V gene. The CDR3 is 14 amino acids.

The rearrangement links TRBV6-5 to TRBJ1-6; tentatively, D is TRBD1 (6 bases). V lost 6 bases and J lost 7, with 13 bases in between. This CDR3 contains 14 residues. CDR1 is MNHEY, CDR2 SVGAGI, per germline. This CDR3 reads CASSYTGSNSPLHF. DNA of the CDR3: TGTGCCAGCAGCTATACAGGGAGCAATTCACCCCTCCACTTT.

This clone was recorded once. The chain joins TRBV28 to TRBJ1-5; perhaps TRBD1 as D (6 bases). The V gene lost 8 bases and the J gene lost 6 bases, with 23 bases spanning the gap. CDR1 MDHEN and CDR2 SYDVKM come from the germline V gene. The CDR3 contains 16 residues. This chain's CDR3 is CASGPSDPGVRQPQHF. As DNA, the CDR3 is TGTGCCAGCGGCCCATCGGACCCAGGGGTGCGTCAGCCCCAGCATTTT.

J is TRBJ1-2 and V is TRBV4-3, with D hard to call. V lost 4 bases, J lost 2 bases, and 11 bases lay in between. This CDR3 is 14 amino acids long. CDR1 LGHNA and CDR2 YSLEER come from the germline V gene. The CDR3 reads CASSPSSGNYGYTF. The CDR3, as DNA: TGCGCCAGCAGCCCCTCCTCGGGGAACTATGGCTACACCTTC.

This chain links TRBV7-9 with TRBJ2-2; TRBD1 agrees at 9 bases. The J segment lost 5 bases and the V segment lost 1 base, leaving 2 bases of the junction unmatched. Germline values: CDR1 SEHNR, CDR2 FQNEAQ (reference sequence). This CDR3 contains 15 residues. Here the CDR3 reads CASSLVGTGTGELFF. The CDR3, as DNA: TGTGCCAGCAGCTTAGTAGGGACAGGGACCGGGGAGCTGTTTTTT.